What follows are 6 T cell receptor beta chains derived from one specimen sequenced in a study of OX40 agonist ivuxolimab in advanced cancers. The table came from immunoSEQ multiplex PCR; TCRdb's copy has only in-frame clones and leaves some out. The table records tens of thousands of clones, around 80% of them present only once. The source was CD4+ or CD8+ T cells sorted from blood, collected in a trial of the OX40 agonist ivuxolimab. The receptors shown here come from an adult with an advanced solid tumor such as melanoma, head and neck, liver or kidney cancer.

The chain is built from TRBV11-3 and TRBJ2-1; D ambiguous. CDR1 and CDR2 (germline): SGHNT, YENEEA. V lost 3 bases and J 10 bases, leaving 10 bases between the germline ends. There are 12 residues in the CDR3. The chain's CDR3 is CASSLGSREQFF. In nucleotides, the CDR3 is TGTGCCAGCAGCTTGGGTAGCCGCGAGCAGTTCTTC.

This clone was detected a few times. This chain uses TRBV28 with TRBJ2-1; possibly TRBD1 for D (5 bases). The CDR3 loop spans 13 amino acids. V was shortened by 2 bases and J by 9 bases, with 11 bases between the two germline ends. Germline V gene data show CDR1 as MDHEN and CDR2 as SYDVKM. The CDR3 loop is CASSLQGFLEQFF. The CDR3 DNA reads TGTGCCAGCAGTTTACAGGGTTTTCTTGAGCAGTTCTTC.

This clone was picked up a small number of times. The chain uses TRBV2 and TRBJ2-5, with 9 bases fitting TRBD2. V dropped 1 base and J dropped 5; count of bases not matched to a gene: 2. The CDR3 extends over 14 amino acids. Germline lookup yields CDR1 SNHLY and CDR2 FYNNEI. Written as DNA, the CDR3 is TGTGCCAGCAGTGAAGGCCTAGCGGGGGAGACCCAGTACTTC. Protein product: CASSEGLAGETQYF.

This clone was counted once. The rearrangement links TRBV5-6 to TRBJ2-5; D remains ambiguous. V was trimmed by 5 bases and J by 1 base, leaving 3 bases between them. Germline lookup yields CDR1 SGHDT and CDR2 YYEEEE. There are 11 residues in the CDR3. CDR3 region: CASSTQETQYF. The DNA of the CDR3 is TGTGCCAGCAGTACCCAAGAGACCCAGTACTTC.

V gene TRBV9 combines with J gene TRBJ1-1, with 8 bases aligning to TRBD1. The CDR3 runs 14 residues. Looked up from germline, CDR1 is SGDLS and CDR2 is YYNGEE. The ends lost 2 bases at V and 6 bases at J; junction bases unmatched: 6. For the CDR3, the DNA is TGTGCCAGCAGCGTCCAACAGGGGGGGGCTGAAGCTTTCTTT. It yields the protein CASSVQQGGAEAFF.

This clone was seen only once. The chain couples TRBV2 to TRBJ2-3; TRBD1 is a possible D gene (6 bases). Germline-derived CDR1 and CDR2 are SNHLY and FYNNEI. The CDR3 runs 15 residues. Trimming took off 1 base at V and 0 bases at J, with 8 bases between the two ends. Written as DNA, the CDR3 is TGTGCCAGCAGTGAAGGGCAGGGGAGCACAGATACGCAGTATTTT. Its translation: CASSEGQGSTDTQYF.